This T cell receptor beta chain originates from a study of sequential checkpoint blockade in melanoma. Libraries were prepared by immunoSEQ multiplex PCR; TCRdb keeps only in-frame clonotypes and omits some of them. The sample records fewer than 25,000 clones, around 75% being singletons. The treatment here: randomized to nivolumab then ipilimumab (arm A) or the reverse (arm B). This CDR3 has 15 residues. J gave up 5 bases and V 4 bases, and 10 bases lay outside the gene matches. Germline V lookup: CDR1 LNHNV, CDR2 YYDKDF (reference sequence). The chain recombines TRBV15 with TRBJ1-2, with 7 bases aligning to TRBD1. This clonotype was obtained from a human donor with melanoma. Here the sequenced sample was CD8+ T cells sorted from blood (inferred from file names), taken from a patient given nivolumab and ipilimumab in sequence. CDR3 residues: CATSTPETGRYGYTF. In DNA, the CDR3 is TGTGCCACCAGCACCCCCGAGACAGGGCGGTATGGCTACACCTTC.